This T cell receptor beta chain was obtained from a study of blood T cell repertoires in COVID-19. Turning to the study itself: T cells, B-cell-depleted T cells, or PBMCs supplied cDNA or gDNA.

V lost 5 bases, J lost 7 bases, and 9 bases stayed unmatched. This CDR3 spans 15 amino acids. CDR1 and CDR2 (germline): SGHTA, FQGNSA. Participants reported their clinical history, and cohort assignment relied on those reports. The assay was immunoSEQ multiplex PCR, and TCRdb's table has in-frame clones only and misses some. The repertoire holds 150,000 or so clones, with 60% to 80% as singletons. This clonotype originated in a woman aged 45-65 years who had recovered from COVID-19. The J gene is TRBJ2-1, the V gene TRBV7-2; 9 nucleotides align to TRBD2. The sample was PBMCs or T cells enriched from blood (not recorded which). The CDR3 DNA sequence: TGTGCCAGCAGCGTATCCGGGACTAGCCGAAATGAGCAGTTCTTC. The encoded protein is CASSVSGTSRNEQFF. The whole variable domain, remainder taken from reference TRBV7-2 and TRBJ2-1, is GAGVSQSPSNKVTEKGKDVELRCDPISGHTALYWYRQSLGQGLEFLIYFQGNSAPDKSGLPSDRFSAERTGGSVSTLTIQRTQQEDSAVYLCASSVSGTSRNEQFFGPGTRLTVL.